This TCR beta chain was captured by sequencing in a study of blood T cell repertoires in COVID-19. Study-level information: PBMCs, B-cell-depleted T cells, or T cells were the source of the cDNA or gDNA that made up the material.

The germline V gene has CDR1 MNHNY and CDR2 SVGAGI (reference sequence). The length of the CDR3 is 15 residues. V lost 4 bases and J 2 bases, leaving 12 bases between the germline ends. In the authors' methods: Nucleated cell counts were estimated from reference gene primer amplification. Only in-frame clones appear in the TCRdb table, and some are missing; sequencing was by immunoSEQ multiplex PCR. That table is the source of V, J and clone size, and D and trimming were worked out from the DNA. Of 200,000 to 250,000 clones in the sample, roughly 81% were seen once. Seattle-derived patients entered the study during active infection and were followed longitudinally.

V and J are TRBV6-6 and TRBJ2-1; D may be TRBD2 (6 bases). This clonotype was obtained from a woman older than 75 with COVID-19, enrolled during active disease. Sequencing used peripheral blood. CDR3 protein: CASSWAGNTYNEQFF. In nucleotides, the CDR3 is TGTGCCAGCAGTTGGGCGGGGAATACCTACAATGAGCAGTTCTTC.